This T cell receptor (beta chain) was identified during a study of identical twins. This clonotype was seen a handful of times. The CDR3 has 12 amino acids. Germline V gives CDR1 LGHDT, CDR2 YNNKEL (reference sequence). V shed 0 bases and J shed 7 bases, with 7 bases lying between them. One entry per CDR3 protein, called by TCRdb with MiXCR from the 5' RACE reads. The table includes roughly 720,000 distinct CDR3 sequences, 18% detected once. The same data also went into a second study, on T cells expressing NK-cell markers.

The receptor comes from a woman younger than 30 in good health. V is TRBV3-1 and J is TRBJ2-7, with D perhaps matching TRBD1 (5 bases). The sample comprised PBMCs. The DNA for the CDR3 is TGTGCCAGCAGCCAAGATTGGACAGAGCAGTACTTC. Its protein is CASSQDWTEQYF.